One sample yielded the 22 T cell receptor beta chains listed below, sequenced in a study of vaccination and CD4 T cells after COVID-19. For these receptors, no antigen is known. Cultured CD4+ T-cell DNA underwent Oncomine TCR Beta short-read sequencing. TCRdb re-called the PCR reads through MiXCR, storing one row per CDR3 protein. The top ten clones hold less than 20% of a sample with some 7,000 distinct CDR3 sequences, around 38% of them seen once. Indicated treatment: 10-day PBMC culture with coronavirus spike peptide pools or control peptides (ViraFEST assay). Samples of CD4+ T cells were obtained from the unexposed donor before the COVID-19 pandemic (2011-2018). Sequencing was carried out using CD4+ T cells from blood, cultured in vitro. All receptors derive from a human donor in good health.

This clonotype has a handful of counts. This chain uses TRBV20-1 with TRBJ2-5, with D tentatively TRBD2 (5 bases). In germline, CDR1 is DFQATT, CDR2 SNEGSKA (reference sequence). V lost 3 bases, J lost 7 bases, and 12 bases lay in between. The CDR3 is 12 residues long. The CDR3 DNA reads as TGCAGTGCTAGTAACGGGGTCAGGACCCAGTACTTC. Its translation: CSASNGVRTQYF.

A single count supports this clonotype. This chain connects TRBV28 to TRBJ2-7, with D possibly TRBD1 on 6 matching bases. The V gene's germline CDR1 is MDHEN and CDR2 SYDVKM. The CDR3 totals 15 residues. Trimming cost V 6 bases and J 1 base, with 16 bases left between them. The CDR3 is CASRQGGRESYEQYF. In DNA, the CDR3 is TGTGCCAGCAGACAAGGGGGTAGGGAATCCTACGAGCAGTACTTC.

The V call is TRBV20-1, the J call TRBJ2-4; either TRBD1 or TRBD2 may fit D (6 bases each). Trimming shortened V by 6 bases and J by 8 bases, and 14 bases separated the two germline ends. Germline V gene sequence: CDR1 DFQATT, CDR2 SNEGSKA (reference sequence). The CDR3 consists of 12 residues. The CDR3 DNA follows: TGCAGTGCCGAGGAGGGGGTAGACATTCAGTACTTC. Residues: CSAEEGVDIQYF.

This clonotype was counted only a few times. The genes are TRBV10-3 and TRBJ1-1; D is perhaps TRBD1 (5 bases). There are 15 residues in the CDR3. Trimming took off 0 bases at V and 1 base at J, with 9 bases between the two ends. Germline CDR1 is ENHRY and CDR2 is SYGVKD. CDR3: CAISESTVRNTEAFF. The DNA for the CDR3 is TGTGCCATCAGTGAGTCGACAGTAAGGAACACTGAAGCTTTCTTT.

The rearrangement joins TRBV7-8 to TRBJ1-2; 9 nucleotides line up with TRBD1. The V gene's germline CDR1 is SGHVS and CDR2 FQNEAQ. V lost 1 base, J lost 2 bases, and 8 bases stayed unmatched. CDR3 size: 17 residues. CDR3 sequence reads: CASSLGGTGTGNYGYTF. The CDR3 DNA reads TGTGCCAGCAGCTTAGGGGGTACCGGGACAGGGAACTATGGCTACACCTTC. Filled out from reference TRBV7-8 and TRBJ1-2, the complete variable domain reads GAGVSQSPRYKVAKRGQDVALRCDPISGHVSLFWYQQALGQGPEFLTYFQNEAQLDKSGLPSDRFFAERPEGSVSTLKIQRTQQEDSAVYLCASSLGGTGTGNYGYTFGSGTRLTVV.

This clonotype was seen a single time. J is TRBJ2-7 and V is TRBV6-1; D unclear. V shed 5 bases and J shed 5 bases, with 22 bases lying between them. The germline V gene has CDR1 MNHNS and CDR2 SASEGT. The CDR3 loop spans 16 amino acids. CDR3 nucleotide sequence: TGTGCCAGCAGTAAACCCCTGGGTGGCACCTTGGACGAGCAGTACTTC. Translating gives CASSKPLGGTLDEQYF.

The rearrangement joins TRBV19 to TRBJ2-7; TRBD1 is a possible D gene (6 bases). CDR3 length: 12 residues. Trimming cost V 4 bases and J 4 bases, with 8 bases left between them. Looked up from germline, CDR1 is LNHDA and CDR2 is SQIVND (reference sequence). The CDR3, as DNA: TGTGCCAGTAGTAACAGGGATTACGAGCAGTACTTC. Translation: CASSNRDYEQYF.

Only a few counts were recorded for this clonotype. V is TRBV27 and J is TRBJ2-5, with D possibly matching TRBD1 (5 bases). Germline values: CDR1 MNHEY, CDR2 SMNVEV (reference sequence). The length of the CDR3 is 13 residues. V lost 6 bases and J 4 bases, leaving 12 bases between the germline ends. CDR3 in DNA: TGTGCCAGCAGGCGCAGGGCAGTAGAGACCCAGTACTTC. Translated: CASRRRAVETQYF.

This clonotype was picked up a small number of times. This chain uses TRBV20-1 with TRBJ2-1; D is unresolved. V was clipped by 3 bases and J by 2 bases, with 11 bases between them. The CDR3 runs 14 residues. CDR1 DFQATT and CDR2 SNEGSKA come from the germline V gene (reference sequence). Written as DNA, the CDR3 is TGCAGTGCTAGTCATTCTCGGGCCTACAATGAGCAGTTCTTC. It is translated as CSASHSRAYNEQFF.

The chain carries TRBV2 and TRBJ2-3; D call uncertain. The length of the CDR3 is 13 residues. CDR1 SNHLY and CDR2 FYNNEI come from the germline V gene. V was shortened by 3 bases and J by 0 bases, with 4 bases between the two germline ends. This chain's CDR3 is CASSDTSTDTQYF. CDR3 nucleotide sequence: TGTGCCAGCAGTGACACTAGCACAGATACGCAGTATTTT.

The J gene is TRBJ1-2, the V gene TRBV19, with D perhaps TRBD1 (6 bases). Germline CDR1 reads LNHDA; CDR2 reads SQIVND (reference sequence). V was clipped by 5 bases and J by 4 bases, with 20 bases between them. The CDR3 contains 16 residues. Here the CDR3 reads CASSFSSSGGFYGYTF. The CDR3 bases are TGTGCCAGTAGTTTCAGCTCTTCCGGGGGCTTCTATGGCTACACCTTC.

This chain links TRBV7-2 with TRBJ2-7, with D perhaps assigned TRBD1 or TRBD2 (5 bases each). V was shortened by 1 base and J by 0 bases, with 19 bases between the two germline ends. This CDR3 is built from 18 residues. Germline-derived CDR1 and CDR2 are SGHTA and FQGNSA. The CDR3 DNA reads as TGTGCCAGCAGCTTAGGAAGTTCCTGGGACGGAAGCTCCTACGAGCAGTACTTC. Its protein is CASSLGSSWDGSSYEQYF.

This sequence joins TRBV27 and TRBJ2-7; no clear D gene. The CDR3 is 13 residues long. Germline V CDR1 and CDR2: MNHEY, SMNVEV (reference sequence). V lost 6 bases and J lost 3, with 12 bases in between. The DNA of the CDR3 is TGTGCCAGCAGGGCCCTGGATTACTACGAGCAGTACTTC. Its protein product is CASRALDYYEQYF.

The rearrangement uses TRBV6-5 and TRBJ2-2; 12 nucleotides line up with TRBD1. V lost 3 bases and J lost 0; bases outside the gene matches: 5. Germline loops: CDR1 MNHEY, CDR2 SVGAGI. This CDR3 is 18 amino acids long. CDR3 region: CASSYTGTGGPNTGELFF. The CDR3 DNA reads TGTGCCAGCAGTTATACCGGGACAGGGGGCCCGAACACCGGGGAGCTGTTTTTT.

This clonotype was found a few times. J is TRBJ1-2 and V is TRBV19, with 10 bases fitting TRBD1. Unmatched junction bases numbered 10, after V lost 6 bases and J lost 6 bases. Germline values: CDR1 LNHDA, CDR2 SQIVND (reference sequence). The CDR3 loop spans 15 amino acids. CDR3: CASRRSGTGAHGYTF. CDR3 DNA: TGTGCCAGTAGACGTTCAGGGACAGGGGCACATGGCTACACCTTC.

In this sample, this clonotype turned up a few times. Written as DNA, the CDR3 is TGTGCCAGCGGGACAGGCGGGGCCCCCACTGAAGCTTTCTTT. Translated: CASGTGGAPTEAFF. The gene calls are TRBV19 and TRBJ1-1; 8 positions match TRBD1. The CDR3 runs 14 residues. The germline V gene encodes CDR1 LNHDA and CDR2 SQIVND (reference sequence). The V gene end was trimmed by 9 bases and the J gene end by 4 bases; junction bases not matched to a gene: 10.

The rearrangement joins TRBV30 to TRBJ1-2; no firm D call. The germline V and J ends were trimmed by 1 base and 4 bases, with 7 bases remaining between them. This CDR3 is 12 amino acids long. Germline lookup yields CDR1 GTSNPN and CDR2 SVGIG (reference sequence). The CDR3 is CAWSDNVYGYTF. The CDR3, as DNA: TGTGCCTGGAGTGACAATGTCTATGGCTACACCTTC.

The gene calls are TRBV10-3 and TRBJ2-5; D perhaps matches TRBD2 (5 bases). V lost 3 bases to trimming and J lost 4 bases, with 12 bases between them. The CDR3 is made up of 14 amino acids. The V gene's germline CDR1 is ENHRY and CDR2 SYGVKD. The CDR3 sequence: CAISDPAAGETQYF. The CDR3 DNA reads TGTGCCATCAGTGACCCGGCCGCGGGAGAGACCCAGTACTTC.

CDR3 in DNA: TGTGCCAGCAGCCCGACGCGGACAGGTACTACTAACTATGGCTACACCTTC. Amino acids: CASSPTRTGTTNYGYTF. This chain connects TRBV7-8 to TRBJ1-2; TRBD1 matches at 7 bases. This CDR3 has 17 amino acids. The junction had 12 bases not matched to a gene; V was cut back by 5 bases and J by 0 bases. Germline CDR1 reads SGHVS; CDR2 reads FQNEAQ.

This clonotype appeared a few times. The chain links TRBV11-2 to TRBJ2-7, with D unresolved. The germline V gene has CDR1 SGHAT and CDR2 FQNNGV. Between the trimmed V and J ends, which lost 3 bases and 3 bases, there was a span of 3 bases. The CDR3 has 11 amino acids. The CDR3 sequence: CASSFDYEQYF. CDR3 sequence (DNA): TGTGCCAGCAGCTTTGACTACGAGCAGTACTTC.

The rearrangement uses TRBV20-1 and TRBJ2-3, with 7 bases lining up with TRBD2. Unmatched junction bases numbered 7, after V lost 7 bases and J lost 6 bases. Germline V gene sequence: CDR1 DFQATT, CDR2 SNEGSKA (reference sequence). This CDR3 comprises 12 residues. CDR3: CSVRRAGDTQYF. DNA for the CDR3: TGCAGTGTCAGACGAGCGGGGGATACGCAGTATTTT.

The chain uses TRBV20-1 and TRBJ2-7, with D maybe TRBD1 (6 bases). The CDR3 consists of 14 residues. The V gene lost 2 bases and the J gene lost 3 bases, with 14 bases spanning the gap. The germline CDR1 and CDR2 sequences are DFQATT and SNEGSKA (reference sequence). CDR3 sequence reads: CSARSTGHLYEQYF. In DNA form, the CDR3 reads TGCAGTGCTAGATCTACGGGACACCTCTACGAGCAGTACTTC.